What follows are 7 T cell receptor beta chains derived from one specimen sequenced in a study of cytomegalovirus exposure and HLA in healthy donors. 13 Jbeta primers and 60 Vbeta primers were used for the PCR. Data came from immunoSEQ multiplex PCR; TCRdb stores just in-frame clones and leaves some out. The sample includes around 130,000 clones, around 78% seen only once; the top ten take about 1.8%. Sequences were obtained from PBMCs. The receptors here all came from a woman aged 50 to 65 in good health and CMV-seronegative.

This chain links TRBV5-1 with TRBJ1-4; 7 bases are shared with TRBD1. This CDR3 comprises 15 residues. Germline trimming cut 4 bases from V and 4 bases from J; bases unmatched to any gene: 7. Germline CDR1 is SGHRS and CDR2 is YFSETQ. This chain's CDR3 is CASSLGTVGNEKLFF. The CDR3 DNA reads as TGCGCCAGCAGCCTTGGGACAGTTGGTAATGAAAAACTGTTTTTT. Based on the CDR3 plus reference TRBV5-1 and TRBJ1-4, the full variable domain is KAGVTQTPRYLIKTRGQQVTLSCSPISGHRSVSWYQQTPGQGLQFLFEYFSETQRNKGNFPGRFSGRQFSNSRSEMNVSTLELGDSALYLCASSLGTVGNEKLFFGSGTQLSVL.

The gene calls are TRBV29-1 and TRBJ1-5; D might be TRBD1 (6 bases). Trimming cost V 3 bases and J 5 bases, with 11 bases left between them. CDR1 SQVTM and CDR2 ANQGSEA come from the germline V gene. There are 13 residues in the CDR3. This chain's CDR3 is CSVDRGEDQPQHF. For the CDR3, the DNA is TGCAGCGTTGACAGGGGAGAGGATCAGCCCCAGCATTTT.

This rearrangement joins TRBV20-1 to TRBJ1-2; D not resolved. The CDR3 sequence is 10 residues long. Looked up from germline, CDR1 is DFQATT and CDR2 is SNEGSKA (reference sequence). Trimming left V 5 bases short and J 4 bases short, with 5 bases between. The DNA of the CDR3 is TGCAGTGCTCACAGCTATGGCTACACCTTC. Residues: CSAHSYGYTF.

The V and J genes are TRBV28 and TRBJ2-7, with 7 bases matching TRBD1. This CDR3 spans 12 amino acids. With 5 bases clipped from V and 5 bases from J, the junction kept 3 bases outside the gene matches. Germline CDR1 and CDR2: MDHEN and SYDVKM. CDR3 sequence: CASSHRGHEQYF. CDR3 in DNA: TGTGCCAGCAGTCACAGGGGCCACGAGCAGTACTTC.

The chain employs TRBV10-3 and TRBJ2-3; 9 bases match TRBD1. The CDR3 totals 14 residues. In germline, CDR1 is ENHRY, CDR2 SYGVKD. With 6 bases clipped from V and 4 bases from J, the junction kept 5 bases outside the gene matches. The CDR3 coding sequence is TGTGCCATCAGGGAGGGACAGGGCGCAGATACGCAGTATTTT. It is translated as CAIREGQGADTQYF.

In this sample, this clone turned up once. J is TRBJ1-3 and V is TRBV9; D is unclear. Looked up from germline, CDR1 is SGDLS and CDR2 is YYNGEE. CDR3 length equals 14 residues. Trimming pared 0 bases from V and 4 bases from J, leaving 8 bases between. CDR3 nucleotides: TGTGCCAGCAGCGTAGCGTCAGTCGGAAACACCATATATTTT. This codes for CASSVASVGNTIYF.

The CDR3 is CASSLIQGSSYEQYF. The CDR3 DNA follows: TGTGCCAGCAGTTTAATCCAGGGCAGCTCCTACGAGCAGTACTTC. The V and J genes are TRBV28 and TRBJ2-7; weak D call: TRBD1 (5 bases). V lost 2 bases to trimming and J lost 0 bases, with 11 bases between them. Germline V lookup: CDR1 MDHEN, CDR2 SYDVKM. There are 15 residues in the CDR3.